A selection of T cell receptor beta chains follows, all from one sample in a study of blood T cell repertoires in COVID-19. TCRdb keeps only in-frame clones here, not all; method: immunoSEQ multiplex PCR. Of about 170,000 clones in the sample, around 88% were seen once. Sequencing was carried out using peripheral blood. These receptors all come from a woman in her 70s who had recovered from COVID-19. The CDR3 runs from the conserved cysteine through the conserved F or W. A D gene is named only where the DNA matches it firmly. Not all rows give a size; the values are once, few, many and, for expanded clones, a class.

D gene: TRBD2
J gene: TRBJ2-5
clone size: .
V gene: TRBV7-8
CDR3 protein: CASSLRAGAQYF
CDR3 DNA: TGTGCCAGCAGCTTACGTGCGGGAGCCCAGTACTTC

D gene: .
J gene: TRBJ1-2
clone size: .
V gene: TRBV5-4
CDR3 protein: CASSSDSPGLAGYTF
CDR3 DNA: TGTGCCAGCAGCTCCGACTCACCGGGGTTAGCTGGCTACACCTTC

D gene: .
J gene: TRBJ1-4
clone size: .
V gene: TRBV6-2/TRBV6-3
CDR3 protein: CASSYSGPHRFF
CDR3 DNA: TGTGCCAGCAGTTACTCGGGGCCCCACCGATTTTTT

D gene: .
J gene: TRBJ2-5
clone size: .
V gene: TRBV5-1
CDR3 protein: CASSQGRAETQYF
CDR3 DNA: TGCGCCAGCAGCCAGGGCCGGGCGGAGACCCAGTACTTC

D gene: TRBD2
J gene: TRBJ2-3
clone size: .
V gene: TRBV6-1
CDR3 protein: CASSERQGGGDTQYF
CDR3 DNA: TGTGCCAGCAGTGAACGGCAGGGCGGGGGGGATACGCAGTATTTT

D gene: TRBD1
J gene: TRBJ2-3
clone size: .
V gene: TRBV5-1
CDR3 protein: CASSLVGQGVSEQYF
CDR3 DNA: TGCGCCAGCAGCTTGGTGGGGCAGGGGGTCTCCGAGCAGTATTTT

D gene: .
J gene: TRBJ2-3
clone size: .
V gene: TRBV6-4
CDR3 protein: CASSDPSFVGPTDTQYF
CDR3 DNA: TGTGCCAGCAGTGACCCGTCTTTTGTGGGCCCCACAGATACGCAGTATTTT

D gene: .
J gene: TRBJ1-5
clone size: .
V gene: TRBV7-9
CDR3 protein: CASSPLGGGSAQPQHF
CDR3 DNA: TGTGCCAGCAGTCCCCTCGGGGGGGGCTCCGCTCAGCCCCAGCATTTT

D gene: .
J gene: TRBJ2-5
clone size: .
V gene: TRBV5-1
CDR3 protein: CASSLAARGGQETQYF
CDR3 DNA: TGCGCCAGCAGCTTGGCGGCTAGGGGGGGCCAAGAGACCCAGTACTTC

D gene: .
J gene: TRBJ2-3
clone size: .
V gene: TRBV5-1
CDR3 protein: CASSLGQTALGDTQYF
CDR3 DNA: TGCGCCAGCAGCTTGGGACAGACGGCCCTGGGGGATACGCAGTATTTT

D gene: TRBD2
J gene: TRBJ2-3
clone size: .
V gene: TRBV19
CDR3 protein: CASSIIGLAGGVSTDTQYF
CDR3 DNA: TGTGCCAGTAGTATAATTGGACTAGCGGGAGGCGTATCCACAGATACGCAGTATTTT

D gene: .
J gene: TRBJ2-2
clone size: .
V gene: TRBV18
CDR3 protein: CASSPLTGNTGELFF
CDR3 DNA: TGTGCCAGCTCACCCCTGACGGGGAACACCGGGGAGCTGTTTTTT

D gene: .
J gene: TRBJ2-7
clone size: .
V gene: TRBV18
CDR3 protein: CASSPTGDEQYF
CDR3 DNA: TGTGCCAGCTCACCGACGGGGGACGAGCAGTACTTC

D gene: .
J gene: TRBJ1-5
clone size: .
V gene: TRBV7-9
CDR3 protein: CASSLSSGNQPQHF
CDR3 DNA: TGTGCCAGCAGCTTAAGTTCGGGGAATCAGCCCCAGCATTTT

D gene: .
J gene: TRBJ1-5
clone size: .
V gene: TRBV3-1/TRBV3-2
CDR3 protein: CAGSQFSDQPQHF
CDR3 DNA: TGTGCCGGCAGCCAATTTTCGGATCAGCCCCAGCATTTT

D gene: .
J gene: TRBJ1-1
clone size: .
V gene: TRBV9
CDR3 protein: CASSLFDTGSTEAFF
CDR3 DNA: TGTGCCAGCAGCCTGTTCGACACAGGGAGCACTGAAGCTTTCTTT

D gene: .
J gene: TRBJ2-3
clone size: .
V gene: TRBV11-3
CDR3 protein: CASSRGTDTQYF
CDR3 DNA: TGTGCCAGCAGCCGGGGAACAGATACGCAGTATTTT

D gene: .
J gene: TRBJ2-4
clone size: .
V gene: TRBV5-6
CDR3 protein: CASSLYGIRDFRYF
CDR3 DNA: TGTGCCAGCAGCCTATACGGGATCCGGGACTTCAGGTACTTC

D gene: .
J gene: TRBJ2-7
clone size: .
V gene: TRBV29-1
CDR3 protein: CSVEGGRFYEQYF
CDR3 DNA: TGCAGCGTTGAGGGGGGGCGGTTCTACGAGCAGTACTTC

D gene: TRBD2
J gene: TRBJ2-1
clone size: once
V gene: TRBV7-2
CDR3 protein: CASSLGGSGSRNEQFF
CDR3 DNA: TGTGCCAGCAGCCTGGGGGGGAGCGGGAGTCGGAATGAGCAGTTCTTC

D gene: TRBD1
J gene: TRBJ2-6
clone size: .
V gene: TRBV4-1
CDR3 protein: CASSQDRVRVGANVLTF
CDR3 DNA: TGCGCCAGCAGCCAGGACAGGGTCCGCGTCGGGGCCAACGTCCTGACTTTC

D gene: TRBD2
J gene: TRBJ2-7
clone size: .
V gene: TRBV7-3
CDR3 protein: CASSPPRGGPNSSTYEQYF
CDR3 DNA: TGTGCCAGCAGCCCCCCCCGGGGGGGGCCCAACAGCAGTACCTACGAGCAGTACTTC

D gene: .
J gene: TRBJ2-6
clone size: .
V gene: TRBV27
CDR3 protein: CASSLTGPGSSGANVLTF
CDR3 DNA: TGTGCCAGCAGCCTCACAGGGCCGGGAAGCTCTGGGGCCAACGTCCTGACTTTC

D gene: TRBD1
J gene: TRBJ2-7
clone size: .
V gene: TRBV9
CDR3 protein: CASSVRDRFGYEQYF
CDR3 DNA: TGTGCCAGCAGCGTAAGGGACAGGTTTGGCTACGAGCAGTACTTC

D gene: .
J gene: TRBJ2-3
clone size: .
V gene: TRBV12-3/TRBV12-4
CDR3 protein: CASSFPGADTQYF
CDR3 DNA: TGTGCCAGCAGTTTCCCAGGGGCAGATACGCAGTATTTT

D gene: .
J gene: TRBJ1-4
clone size: .
V gene: TRBV15
CDR3 protein: CATSRGGGASEKLFF
CDR3 DNA: TGTGCCACCAGCAGGGGAGGGGGGGCGAGTGAAAAACTGTTTTTT

D gene: .
J gene: TRBJ2-6
clone size: .
V gene: TRBV3-1/TRBV3-2
CDR3 protein: CASSPRAYSGANVLTF
CDR3 DNA: TGTGCCAGCAGCCCCAGGGCCTACTCTGGGGCCAACGTCCTGACTTTC

D gene: TRBD2
J gene: TRBJ2-5
clone size: once
V gene: TRBV18
CDR3 protein: CASSPAGRGAGQETQYF
CDR3 DNA: TGTGCCAGCTCACCAGCGGGGAGGGGCGCTGGCCAAGAGACCCAGTACTTC

D gene: TRBD2
J gene: TRBJ2-3
clone size: .
V gene: TRBV28
CDR3 protein: CASVRIRGASGITDTQYF
CDR3 DNA: TGTGCCAGCGTCAGGATAAGAGGGGCTAGCGGGATTACAGATACGCAGTATTTT

D gene: TRBD2
J gene: TRBJ2-5
clone size: .
V gene: TRBV24-1
CDR3 protein: CATSDPRLAGKETQYF
CDR3 DNA: TGTGCCACCAGTGATCCCCGGCTAGCGGGAAAGGAGACCCAGTACTTC

D gene: TRBD2
J gene: TRBJ2-3
clone size: .
V gene: TRBV7-3
CDR3 protein: CASSGTSGGIDTQYF
CDR3 DNA: TGTGCCAGCAGCGGGACTAGCGGGGGCATTGATACGCAGTATTTT

D gene: TRBD1
J gene: TRBJ1-2
clone size: .
V gene: TRBV12-3/TRBV12-4
CDR3 protein: CASSLGRGRGYTF
CDR3 DNA: TGTGCCAGCAGTTTGGGCAGGGGGCGAGGCTACACCTTC

D gene: .
J gene: TRBJ2-2
clone size: once
V gene: TRBV5-1
CDR3 protein: CASSPRAPGFNTGELFF
CDR3 DNA: TGCGCCAGCAGCCCCAGGGCGCCCGGGTTTAACACCGGGGAGCTGTTTTTT

D gene: .
J gene: TRBJ1-6
clone size: .
V gene: TRBV7-8
CDR3 protein: CASSPRGGGSPLHF
CDR3 DNA: TGTGCCAGCAGCCCCCGGGGGGGCGGTTCACCCCTCCACTTT

D gene: .
J gene: TRBJ1-6
clone size: .
V gene: TRBV6-4
CDR3 protein: CASSRDYNSPLHF
CDR3 DNA: TGTGCCAGCAGTAGGGACTACAATTCACCCCTCCACTTT

D gene: .
J gene: TRBJ1-1
clone size: .
V gene: TRBV18
CDR3 protein: CASSPLDRDTKAFF
CDR3 DNA: TGTGCCAGCTCACCCTTGGACAGAGACACCAAAGCTTTCTTT

D gene: .
J gene: TRBJ2-2
clone size: once
V gene: TRBV24-1
CDR3 protein: CATRASGMSPHTGELFF
CDR3 DNA: TGTGCCACCAGAGCCTCCGGGATGTCACCCCACACCGGGGAGCTGTTTTTT

D gene: TRBD1
J gene: TRBJ1-4
clone size: .
V gene: TRBV9
CDR3 protein: CASSPGTGRGTNEKLFF
CDR3 DNA: TGTGCCAGCAGCCCCGGGACAGGGCGAGGAACTAATGAAAAACTGTTTTTT

D gene: .
J gene: TRBJ2-1
clone size: .
V gene: TRBV6-5
CDR3 protein: CASSYSPQVAYNEQFF
CDR3 DNA: TGTGCCAGCAGTTACTCTCCGCAGGTGGCCTACAATGAGCAGTTCTTC

D gene: TRBD2
J gene: TRBJ2-7
clone size: .
V gene: TRBV7-2
CDR3 protein: CASSLRREGYEQYF
CDR3 DNA: TGTGCCAGCAGCTTAAGGCGGGAGGGCTACGAGCAGTACTTC

D gene: TRBD1
J gene: TRBJ1-2
clone size: .
V gene: TRBV28
CDR3 protein: CASTPPPGQGSYGYTF
CDR3 DNA: TGTGCCAGCACCCCGCCCCCCGGACAGGGGAGCTATGGCTACACCTTC

D gene: .
J gene: TRBJ1-1
clone size: few
V gene: TRBV5-6
CDR3 protein: CASSTRPGGGSTEAFF
CDR3 DNA: TGTGCCAGCAGCACCCGACCGGGAGGGGGTTCCACTGAAGCTTTCTTT

D gene: .
J gene: TRBJ1-5
clone size: .
V gene: TRBV30
CDR3 protein: CAWSGDSGNQPQHF
CDR3 DNA: TGTGCCTGGAGTGGGGACTCTGGCAATCAGCCCCAGCATTTT

D gene: .
J gene: TRBJ1-5
clone size: .
V gene: TRBV6-5
CDR3 protein: CASRPQGNQPQHF
CDR3 DNA: TGTGCCAGCAGACCACAGGGAAATCAGCCCCAGCATTTT

D gene: TRBD1
J gene: TRBJ2-7
clone size: .
V gene: TRBV19
CDR3 protein: CASSNPGQGAYEQYF
CDR3 DNA: TGTGCCAGTAGTAATCCGGGACAGGGCGCCTACGAGCAGTACTTC

D gene: .
J gene: TRBJ2-7
clone size: .
V gene: TRBV7-3
CDR3 protein: CASSRSPAATYEQYF
CDR3 DNA: TGTGCCAGCAGCCGCAGTCCAGCGGCCACATACGAGCAGTACTTC

D gene: .
J gene: TRBJ1-1
clone size: once
V gene: TRBV18
CDR3 protein: CASSPPGEGTEAFF
CDR3 DNA: TGTGCCAGCTCACCACCCGGGGAGGGGACTGAAGCTTTCTTT

D gene: TRBD1
J gene: TRBJ1-2
clone size: .
V gene: TRBV10-3
CDR3 protein: CAISKDRALNYGYTF
CDR3 DNA: TGTGCCATCAGCAAGGACAGGGCCCTCAACTATGGCTACACCTTC

D gene: TRBD2
J gene: TRBJ2-5
clone size: .
V gene: TRBV5-4
CDR3 protein: CASSHSSGRETQYF
CDR3 DNA: TGTGCCAGCAGCCATTCTAGCGGGAGGGAGACCCAGTACTTC

D gene: .
J gene: TRBJ1-2
clone size: .
V gene: TRBV28
CDR3 protein: CASTGGGRHPYGYTF
CDR3 DNA: TGTGCCAGCACCGGGGGGGGGCGACACCCGTATGGCTACACCTTC

D gene: TRBD1
J gene: TRBJ1-4
clone size: .
V gene: TRBV5-1
CDR3 protein: CASSPGTGGEKLFF
CDR3 DNA: TGCGCCAGCAGCCCAGGGACAGGGGGCGAAAAACTGTTTTTT

D gene: TRBD2
J gene: TRBJ2-2
clone size: .
V gene: TRBV5-1
CDR3 protein: CASSQSSGGLNTGELFF
CDR3 DNA: TGCGCCAGCAGCCAATCCTCGGGGGGGTTGAACACCGGGGAGCTGTTTTTT

D gene: TRBD1
J gene: TRBJ1-5
clone size: .
V gene: TRBV2
CDR3 protein: CASCPDRGYIQPQHF
CDR3 DNA: TGTGCCAGCTGCCCCGACAGGGGATATATCCAGCCCCAGCATTTT

D gene: TRBD1
J gene: TRBJ1-1
clone size: .
V gene: TRBV15
CDR3 protein: CATSNGQGRRAFF
CDR3 DNA: TGTGCCACCAGCAACGGACAGGGGCGGAGGGCTTTCTTT

D gene: TRBD1
J gene: TRBJ1-4
clone size: .
V gene: TRBV6-5
CDR3 protein: CASSLPTGGWEKLFF
CDR3 DNA: TGTGCCAGCAGTCTCCCGACAGGGGGCTGGGAAAAACTGTTTTTT